This TCR beta chain derives from a study of OX40 agonist ivuxolimab in advanced cancers. Sequencing used immunoSEQ multiplex PCR; TCRdb keeps in-frame clones, though not all of them. The data show about 120,000 clones, with 93% seen just once and less than 0.2% held by the top ten. CDR1 and CDR2 (germline): SQVTM, ANQGSEA. Trimming left V 2 bases short and J 0 bases short, with 18 bases between. The CDR3 has 17 amino acids. The receptor was derived from an adult with an advanced solid tumor such as melanoma, head and neck, liver or kidney cancer. Sequenced here: CD4+ or CD8+ T cells sorted from blood, sampled in a trial of the OX40 agonist ivuxolimab. The V gene is TRBV29-1, the J gene TRBJ2-3; tentatively, D is TRBD2 (5 bases). The CDR3 region is CSVEPRWGSGSTDTQYF. CDR3 coding DNA: TGCAGCGTTGAACCCCGTTGGGGAAGCGGAAGCACAGATACGCAGTATTTT.